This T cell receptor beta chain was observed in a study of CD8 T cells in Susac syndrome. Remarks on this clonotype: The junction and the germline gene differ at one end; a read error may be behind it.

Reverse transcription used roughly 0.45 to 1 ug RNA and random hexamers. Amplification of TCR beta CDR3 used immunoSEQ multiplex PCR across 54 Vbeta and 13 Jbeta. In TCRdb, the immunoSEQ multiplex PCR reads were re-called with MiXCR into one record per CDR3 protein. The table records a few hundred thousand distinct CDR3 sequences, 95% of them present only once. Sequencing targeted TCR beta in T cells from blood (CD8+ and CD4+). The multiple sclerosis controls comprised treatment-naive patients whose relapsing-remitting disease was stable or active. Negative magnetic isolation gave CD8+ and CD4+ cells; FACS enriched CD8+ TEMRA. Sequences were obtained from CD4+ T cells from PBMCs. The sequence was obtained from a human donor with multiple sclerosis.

This CDR3 is CASSILGRGLIF. The CDR3 nucleotides are TGTGCCAGTAGTATACTGGGCAGGGGACTCATCTTC. The V and J genes are TRBV19 and TRBJ2-1; D tentatively fits TRBD1 or TRBD2 (6 bases each). CDR1 is LNHDA, CDR2 SQIVND, per germline (reference sequence). CDR3 size: 12 residues. Supplemented by reference TRBV19 and TRBJ2-1, the full variable domain reads DGGITQSPKYLFRKEGQNVTLSCEQNLNHDAMYWYRQDPGQGLRLIYYSQIVNDFQKGDIAEGYSVSREKKESFPLTVTSAQKNPTAFYLCASSILGRGLIFGPGTRLTVL.